This T cell receptor (beta chain) was sequenced during a study of T-cell memory formation after mild COVID-19. Study results and limitations: Clones shrinking between day 15 and 85 showed a balanced CD4/CD8 split, and those that grew later tilted toward CD4+. Researchers found some responding clones in pre-infection memory, a sign that cross-reactive memory joined. Among contracting clones, CD4+ were mainly CM/EM and CD8+ enriched in EMRA.

Constant-segment primers were used for 5'RACE, and the resulting TCR alpha and TCR beta cDNA libraries carried sample barcodes and UMIs. MiXCR, run by TCRdb on the 5' RACE reads, gives a single entry per CDR3 protein. The repertoire holds roughly 50,000 distinct CDR3 sequences, with 12% as singletons. This clonotype has only a few counts. Its antigen remains unidentified. The source is a young man who had mild COVID-19 (a few samples of this study predate the infection). Cell type and time point are not known. The sample was PBMCs or a T cell subset sorted from them (not recorded which).

This CDR3 is CSGGGRSNQPQHF. Here the CDR3 DNA reads TGCAGTGGTGGGGGGCGAAGCAATCAGCCCCAGCATTTT. The J gene is TRBJ1-5, the V gene TRBV20-1, with D possibly TRBD1 on 6 matching bases. The CDR3 extends over 13 amino acids. Per the germline V gene, CDR1 is DFQATT and CDR2 is SNEGSKA (reference sequence). Trimming left V 7 bases short and J 1 base short, with 11 bases between.